The text below deals with one TCR beta chain. Its antigen is unidentified. The protocol was immunoSEQ multiplex PCR, while the TCRdb copy is restricted to in-frame clones and leaves out a portion. Found here are approximately 49,000 clones, around 85% of them singletons; the top ten hold roughly 21%. V lost 2 bases to trimming and J lost 0 bases; unmatched junction nucleotides: 4. CDR3 length equals 16 residues. The germline CDR1 and CDR2 sequences are MNHEY and SVGAGI. The sample comes from a study of OX40 agonist ivuxolimab in advanced cancers. About the study: Prior anti-PD-1, anti-PD-L1 or anti-CTLA-4 therapy did not bar entry, and roughly 40% had some.

Study results and limitations: Among the least clonally expanded were partial responders at 0.1-3.0 mg/kg.

This chain links TRBV6-5 with TRBJ2-3, with 8 nucleotides matching TRBD2. The receptor's source is an adult with an advanced solid tumor such as melanoma, head and neck, liver or kidney cancer. The sequenced sample was CD4+ or CD8+ T cells sorted from blood, obtained in a trial of the OX40 agonist ivuxolimab. The CDR3 is CASSYTLAGSTDTQYF. CDR3 bases: TGTGCCAGCAGTTACACCCTAGCGGGTAGCACAGATACGCAGTATTTT.